This entry lists 11 T cell receptor beta chains sequenced from one sample in a study of OX40 agonist ivuxolimab in advanced cancers. The table came from immunoSEQ multiplex PCR; TCRdb's copy has only in-frame clones and leaves some out. The sample consists of tens of thousands of clones, around 82% of them appearing once. The sample in question was CD4+ or CD8+ T cells sorted from blood, obtained in a trial of the OX40 agonist ivuxolimab. These receptors all stem from an adult with an advanced solid tumor such as melanoma, head and neck, liver or kidney cancer.

The chain links TRBV10-2 to TRBJ2-7; D not resolved. Trimming took off 4 bases at V and 7 bases at J, with 11 bases between the two ends. CDR1 is WSHSY and CDR2 is SAAADI in the germline V gene. The CDR3 spans 12 residues. CDR3 protein: CASSVKGKEQYF. The CDR3 DNA follows: TGCGCCAGCAGTGTAAAGGGTAAGGAGCAGTACTTC.

The V and J genes are TRBV15 and TRBJ2-7, with 10 bases aligning to TRBD2. The trim removed 5 bases at V and 5 bases at J, leaving 21 bases unmatched. The CDR3 sequence is 19 residues long. Germline CDR1 LNHNV, CDR2 YYDKDF (reference sequence). The DNA for the CDR3 is TGTGCCACCAGCGGCTTCCCGGAAGCGGGAGGGCCGCGGGTCCACGAGCAGTACTTC. Protein product: CATSGFPEAGGPRVHEQYF. Full variable domain (missing parts from reference TRBV15 and TRBJ2-7): DAMVIQNPRYQVTQFGKPVTLSCSQTLNHNVMYWYQQKSSQAPKLLFHYYDKDFNNEADTPDNFQSRRPNTSFCFLDIRSPGLGDTAMYLCATSGFPEAGGPRVHEQYFGPGTRLTVT.

The chain recombines TRBV28 with TRBJ2-5, with 13 bases that match TRBD2. The germline CDR1 and CDR2 sequences are MDHEN and SYDVKM. The CDR3 is 18 amino acids. V was clipped by 6 bases and J by 3 bases; unmatched bases: 13. The CDR3 nucleotides read TGTGCCAGCAGGACGATTACGGGGACTAGCGGGATGAAAGAGACCCAGTACTTC. Its protein product is CASRTITGTSGMKETQYF.

The gene calls are TRBV28 and TRBJ2-3; TRBD1 agrees at 12 bases. V lost 8 bases, J lost 6 bases, and 15 bases stayed unmatched. This CDR3 is 17 amino acids long. Germline CDR1 reads MDHEN; CDR2 reads SYDVKM. The CDR3 region has the DNA TGTGCCAGCCAGGGACAGGGGGCATCTAGCGGAGACGATACGCAGTATTTT. This encodes CASQGQGASSGDDTQYF.

This clone was seen more than once but under ten times. The genes are TRBV28 and TRBJ1-2; maybe TRBD1 (6 bases). The CDR3 contains 12 residues. V lost 5 bases, J lost 4 bases, and 8 bases lay in between. Germline V gene data show CDR1 as MDHEN and CDR2 as SYDVKM. The CDR3 DNA sequence: TGTGCCAGCAGTGCGGACAGCTATGGCTACACCTTC. This gives the protein CASSADSYGYTF.

The chain recombines TRBV27 with TRBJ2-1, with a possible D match to TRBD1 (6 bases). Between the trimmed V and J ends, which lost 0 bases and 9 bases, there was a span of 9 bases. Germline V gene sequence: CDR1 MNHEY, CDR2 SMNVEV (reference sequence). The CDR3 loop spans 13 amino acids. Written as DNA, the CDR3 is TGTGCCAGCAGTTTATCGGGGGCTAGTGAGCAGTTCTTC. It codes for CASSLSGASEQFF.

This clone is a singleton in its sample. This rearrangement joins TRBV18 to TRBJ1-1; unclear D gene. Germline V CDR1 and CDR2: KGHSH, LQKENI. The CDR3 covers 16 residues. V lost 3 bases and J lost 0, with 14 bases in between. Here the CDR3 DNA reads TGTGCCAGCTCACCCCTGGGATATCCCATGAACACTGAAGCTTTCTTT. Amino acid sequence: CASSPLGYPMNTEAFF. The full variable domain, in which reference TRBV18 and TRBJ1-1 provide the parts outside the CDR3, is NAGVMQNPRHLVRRRGQEARLRCSPMKGHSHVYWYRQLPEEGLKFMVYLQKENIIDESGMPKERFSAEFPKEGPSILRIQQVVRGDSAAYFCASSPLGYPMNTEAFFGQGTRLTVV.

The chain joins TRBV11-2 to TRBJ2-1; 7 positions match TRBD2. CDR1 SGHAT and CDR2 FQNNGV come from the germline V gene. V gave up 5 bases and J gave up 4 bases; unmatched junction bases: 8. The CDR3 is 15 residues long. DNA of the CDR3: TGTGCCAGCAGCCCCGTAGCGGGCGGTTACAATGAGCAGTTCTTC. Encoded protein: CASSPVAGGYNEQFF. The full variable domain, in which reference TRBV11-2 and TRBJ2-1 provide the parts outside the CDR3, is EAGVAQSPRYKIIEKRQSVAFWCNPISGHATLYWYQQILGQGPKLLIQFQNNGVVDDSQLPKDRFSAERLKGVDSTLKIQPAKLEDSAVYLCASSPVAGGYNEQFFGPGTRLTVL.

The CDR3 DNA is TGTGCCAGCAGGCTAGGACCTGGCCAGGATACGCAGTATTTT. Its translation is CASRLGPGQDTQYF. The genes are TRBV6-5 and TRBJ2-3, with unresolved D. V was pared by 6 bases and J by 6 bases, with 16 bases between. The CDR3 runs to 14 residues. The germline CDR1 and CDR2 sequences are MNHEY and SVGAGI.

Comment on this clone: This could be a read error, since a much larger clone is one nucleotide away. The same CDR3 arises from other DNA sequences in this sample as well. The chain links TRBV6-4 to TRBJ2-7; 8 bases match TRBD1. Germline loops: CDR1 MRHNA, CDR2 SNTAGT. V shed 6 bases, J shed 4 bases, and the junction held 11 bases outside the gene matches. The CDR3 length is 15 residues. The CDR3 sequence is CASSTRKTGVYEQYF. In DNA, the CDR3 is TGTGCCAGCAGCACGAGGAAGACAGGGGTTTACGAGCAGTACTTC.

The chain couples TRBV5-1 to TRBJ2-1; 11 positions match TRBD2. Germline V CDR1 and CDR2: SGHRS, YFSETQ. V lost 6 bases, J lost 7 bases, and 6 bases stayed unmatched. CDR3 length: 14 amino acids. The CDR3 DNA is TGCGCCAGCAACCTAGCGGGAGGAGGTAATGAGCAGTTCTTC. This encodes CASNLAGGGNEQFF.